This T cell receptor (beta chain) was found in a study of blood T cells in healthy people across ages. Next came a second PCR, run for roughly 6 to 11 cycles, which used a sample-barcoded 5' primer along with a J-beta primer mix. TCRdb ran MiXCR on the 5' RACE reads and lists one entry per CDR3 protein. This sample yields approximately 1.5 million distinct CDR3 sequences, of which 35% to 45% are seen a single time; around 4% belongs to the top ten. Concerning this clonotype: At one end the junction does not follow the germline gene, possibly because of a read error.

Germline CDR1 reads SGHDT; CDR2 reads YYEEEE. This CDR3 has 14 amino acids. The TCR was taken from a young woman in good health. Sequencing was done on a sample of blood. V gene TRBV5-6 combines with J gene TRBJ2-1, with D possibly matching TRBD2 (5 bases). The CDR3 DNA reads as TGTGCCAGCAGCTTGGGGACTGCCAACAATGGGCAGTTCTTC. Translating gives CASSLGTANNGQFF.